Below, 10 T cell receptor beta chains from the same sample are listed, as sequenced in a study of T cell responses to AZD1222 COVID-19 vaccine. The data were produced by immunoSEQ multiplex PCR, yet TCRdb's version contains in-frame clones alone and is incomplete. The table records tens of thousands of clones, 65% to 90% of them present only once. Specimen: peripheral blood, collected 28 days after the second AZD1222 dose. All receptors derive from an adult who received the AZD1222 COVID-19 vaccine.

Of note for this clone: The sample holds other DNA sequences that translate to the same CDR3. V and J are TRBV5-1 and TRBJ2-7; D gene unclear. The germline gives CDR1 SGHRS, CDR2 YFSETQ. This CDR3 spans 13 amino acids. Between the trimmed V and J ends, which lost 2 bases and 4 bases, there was a span of 10 bases. The chain's CDR3 is CASSFGSSYEQYF. The CDR3 nucleotides are TGCGCCAGCAGCTTTGGTTCTAGTTACGAGCAGTACTTC.

The CDR3 loop is CAISESRGAGPVGYTF. CDR3 nucleotide sequence: TGTGCCATCAGTGAGTCGAGAGGGGCAGGGCCCGTAGGCTACACCTTC. The chain uses TRBV10-3 and TRBJ1-2; a weak D match, TRBD1 (5 bases). The CDR3 is 16 amino acids. Trimming removed 0 bases from V and 8 bases from J, with 19 bases in between. The germline V gene encodes CDR1 ENHRY and CDR2 SYGVKD.

The DNA of the CDR3 is TGCAGTGCTAGTAGTAGCGGGAGTCTAATTTACAATGAGCAGTTCTTC. This sequence encodes CSASSSGSLIYNEQFF. This rearrangement joins TRBV20-1 to TRBJ2-1; TRBD2 agrees at 9 bases. J was trimmed by 4 bases and V by 3 bases; bases with no gene match: 10. Germline V CDR1 and CDR2: DFQATT, SNEGSKA (reference sequence). This CDR3 is built from 16 residues.

This clone occurred once. The chain carries TRBV6-1 and TRBJ2-5; a possible D gene is TRBD1 (6 bases). The germline V gene encodes CDR1 MNHNS and CDR2 SASEGT. V lost 0 bases, J lost 1 base, and 9 bases lay in between. The CDR3 spans 15 residues. The DNA of the CDR3 is TGTGCCAGCAGTGAAGCGACAGGAAGCCAAGAGACCCAGTACTTC. Protein: CASSEATGSQETQYF.

The chain joins TRBV28 to TRBJ2-7; D uncertain. The CDR3 has 14 amino acids. V was trimmed by 3 bases and J by 1 base, leaving 10 bases between them. The germline CDR1 and CDR2 sequences are MDHEN and SYDVKM. DNA for the CDR3: TGTGCCAGCAGTTTGGTAGGCCCTTCCTACGAGCAGTACTTC. This codes for CASSLVGPSYEQYF.

The rearrangement links TRBV6-2 or TRBV6-3 to TRBJ2-7, with D possibly being TRBD1 (10 bases). With 5 bases removed from V and 6 bases from J, the gap between germline ends came to 35 bases. Germline CDR1 MNHEY, CDR2 SVGEGT. This CDR3 is built from 20 residues. In nucleotides, the CDR3 is TGTGCCAGCAGTCGCCAAGGGACAGGGGTGCGACTAGCGGAGGCCTCCGAGCAGTACTTC. Translating it yields CASSRQGTGVRLAEASEQYF.

The chain combines TRBV28 with TRBJ2-7, with TRBD1 matching 9 bases. The J segment lost 4 bases and the V segment lost 7 bases, leaving 8 bases of the junction unmatched. Germline V lookup: CDR1 MDHEN, CDR2 SYDVKM. The CDR3 is made up of 14 amino acids. Here the CDR3 DNA reads TGTGCCAGCACTCCACAGGGGGCGCCTTACGAGCAGTACTTC. Protein sequence: CASTPQGAPYEQYF. The entire variable domain, with the rest obtained from reference TRBV28 and TRBJ2-7, is as follows: DVKVTQSSRYLVKRTGEKVFLECVQDMDHENMFWYRQDPGLGLRLIYFSYDVKMKEKGDIPEGYSVSREKKERFSLILESASTNQTSMYLCASTPQGAPYEQYFGPGTRLTVT.

By its share, this clone is medium-sized. V is TRBV5-4 and J is TRBJ1-3; tentatively, D is TRBD1 (5 bases). This CDR3 region has 15 residues. CDR1 is SGHNT and CDR2 is YYREEE in the germline V gene (reference sequence). V was trimmed by 4 bases and J by 1 base, leaving 12 bases between them. The CDR3 bases are TGTGCCAGCAGCAAGGAGGGGACTTCTGGAAACACCATATATTTT. Translating gives CASSKEGTSGNTIYF. Complete variable domain (other parts from reference TRBV5-4 and TRBJ1-3): ETGVTQSPTHLIKTRGQQVTLRCSSQSGHNTVSWYQQALGQGPQFIFQYYREEENGRGNFPPRFSGLQFPNYSSELNVNALELDDSALYLCASSKEGTSGNTIYFGEGSWLTVV.

The CDR3 protein is CSGGLAGNTGELFF. CDR3 in DNA: TGCAGCGGGGGACTAGCGGGGAACACCGGGGAGCTGTTTTTT. This chain links TRBV29-1 with TRBJ2-2; 12 bases agree with TRBD2. Trimming at V came to 7 bases and at J to 1 base, leaving 1 base not matched to a gene. Germline CDR1 is SQVTM and CDR2 is ANQGSEA. CDR3 length equals 14 residues.

V is TRBV6-5 and J is TRBJ1-4; 9 nucleotides agree with TRBD1. J was trimmed by 6 bases and V by 7 bases; bases with no gene match: 6. The CDR3 spans 14 residues. The germline CDR1 and CDR2 sequences are MNHEY and SVGAGI. The CDR3 spells CASIQTGGDEKLFF. The DNA for the CDR3 is TGTGCCAGCATCCAGACAGGGGGAGATGAAAAACTGTTTTTT.